This T cell receptor (beta chain) was sequenced in a study of early T cells in non-severe SARS-CoV-2 infection. Study summary: Unsorted whole blood bulk RNA was sequenced, with unpaired chains.

Regarding the study as a whole: VDJdb matching, biased toward anti-spike CD8 responses, missed private and CD4 specificities.

The CDR3 has 15 amino acids. V was pared by 7 bases and J by 3 bases, with 18 bases between. Researchers tagged individual cDNA molecules with unique molecular identifiers. TCRdb used MiXCR to reprocess the 5' RACE reads, holding one entry per CDR3 protein. The profile shows some 57,000 distinct CDR3 sequences, around an eighth of them singletons. This clonotype occurred many times. Antigen: not known. This clonotype was obtained from an adult who was a healthcare worker with PCR-confirmed SARS-CoV-2 infection or an uninfected control (not recorded which). The sample was whole blood. The chain combines TRBV12-3 or TRBV12-4 with TRBJ2-5; weak D call: TRBD2 (6 bases). The DNA for the CDR3 is TGTGCCAGCAAAATGGCTACTTGGGGGGAAGAGACCCAGTACTTC. Amino acids: CASKMATWGEETQYF.